This TCR beta chain is from a study of shared clonotypes between healthy human individuals. Whole-study findings and limits: Relative to clonotypes present in all four donors, those not shared had lower generation probabilities. Among the subsets, naive ones generally showed larger estimated richness than memory ones. Specimens sampled were limited to blood, with tissue repertoires likely differing. Incompleteness in sorted-subset sequencing, despite large depth, was shown by rarefaction.

CD45RO-negative, CCR7-selected cells formed the naive CD8 fraction, which excluded terminally differentiated effector memory CD45RA+ cells. About this clone itself: Its antigen remains unidentified.

The CDR3 contains 13 residues. The V gene lost 5 bases and the J gene lost 1 base, with 11 bases spanning the gap. CDR1 and CDR2 (germline): GTSNPN, SVGIG (reference sequence). Only in-frame clones appear in the TCRdb table, and some are missing; sequencing was by immunoSEQ multiplex PCR. The repertoire includes about 650,000 clones, over 95% of them detected once, and approximately 0.1% sits in the top ten. The chain recombines TRBV30 with TRBJ1-1; perhaps TRBD1 as D (5 bases). Source material: naive CD8+ T cells sorted from blood. The receptor was isolated from a young woman in good health. The CDR3 sequence: CAWGDSPNTEAFF. The CDR3 DNA reads as TGTGCCTGGGGCGACAGCCCGAACACTGAAGCTTTCTTT. The full variable domain, in which reference TRBV30 and TRBJ1-1 provide the parts outside the CDR3, is SQTIHQWPATLVQPVGSPLSLECTVEGTSNPNLYWYRQAAGRGLQLLFYSVGIGQISSEVPQNLSASRPQDRQFILSSKKLLLSDSGFYLCAWGDSPNTEAFFGQGTRLTVV.